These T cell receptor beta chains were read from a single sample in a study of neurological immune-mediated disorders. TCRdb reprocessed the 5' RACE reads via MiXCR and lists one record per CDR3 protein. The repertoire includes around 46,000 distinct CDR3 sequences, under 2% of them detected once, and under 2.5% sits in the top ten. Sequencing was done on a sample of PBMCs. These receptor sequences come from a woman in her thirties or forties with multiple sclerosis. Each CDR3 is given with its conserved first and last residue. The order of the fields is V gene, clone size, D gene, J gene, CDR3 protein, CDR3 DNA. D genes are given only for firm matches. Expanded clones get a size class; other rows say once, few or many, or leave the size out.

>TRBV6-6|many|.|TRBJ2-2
CASSYSTQFGELFF
TGTGCCAGCAGTTACTCGACACAGTTCGGGGAGCTGTTTTTT
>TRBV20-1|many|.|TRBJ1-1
CSARKGGAHTEAFF
TGCAGTGCTAGGAAAGGGGGGGCACACACTGAAGCTTTCTTT
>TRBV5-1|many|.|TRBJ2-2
CASSSYRYNTGELFF
TGCGCCAGCAGCTCCTACAGATACAACACCGGGGAGCTGTTTTTT
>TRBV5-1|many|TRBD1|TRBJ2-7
CASSPGVTGGFEQYF
TGCGCCAGCAGCCCGGGGGTGACAGGGGGCTTCGAGCAGTACTTC
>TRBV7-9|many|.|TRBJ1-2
CASSPPSGFGYTF
TGTGCCAGCAGCCCCCCTTCCGGTTTCGGCTACACCTTC
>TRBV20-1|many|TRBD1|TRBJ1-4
CSAWDSRREKLFF
TGCAGTGCTTGGGACAGCAGACGGGAAAAACTGTTTTTT
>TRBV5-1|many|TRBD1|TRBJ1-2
CASSLQGENGYTF
TGCGCCAGCAGCCTCCAGGGGGAAAACGGCTACACCTTC
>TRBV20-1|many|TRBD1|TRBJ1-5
CSARDPQGAVYQPQHF
TGCAGTGCTAGAGATCCCCAGGGGGCCGTCTATCAGCCCCAGCATTTT
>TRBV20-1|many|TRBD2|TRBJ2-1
CSARKAGRGGPSSYNEQFF
TGCAGTGCTAGGAAGGCGGGGCGGGGGGGACCTAGCTCCTACAATGAGCAGTTCTTC
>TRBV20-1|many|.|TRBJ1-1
CSARDRRAGLTEAFF
TGCAGTGCTAGAGATCGTAGGGCAGGGTTGACTGAAGCTTTCTTT
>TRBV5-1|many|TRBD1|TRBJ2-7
CASSPGDRVDEQYF
TGCGCCAGCAGCCCAGGCGACAGGGTCGACGAGCAGTACTTC
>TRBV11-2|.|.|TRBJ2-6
CASSSEFSGANVLTF
TGTGCCAGCAGCTCAGAGTTCTCTGGGGCCAACGTCCTGACTTTC
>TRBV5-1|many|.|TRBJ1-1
CASSLDSGTEAFF
TGCGCCAGCAGCTTGGATTCCGGGACTGAAGCTTTCTTT
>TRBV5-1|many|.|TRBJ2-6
CASSLEGYGANVLTF
TGCGCCAGCAGCTTGGAAGGGTACGGGGCCAACGTCCTGACTTTC
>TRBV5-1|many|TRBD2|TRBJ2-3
CASSRGDTDTQYF
TGCGCCAGCAGCCGGGGGGACACAGATACGCAGTATTTT
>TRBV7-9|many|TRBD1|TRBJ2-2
CASSLGGTDFTGELFF
TGTGCCAGCAGCTTAGGAGGGACAGATTTCACCGGGGAGCTGTTTTTT
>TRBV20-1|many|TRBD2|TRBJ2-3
CSARDERGGRDTQYF
TGCAGTGCTAGAGATGAGCGGGGGGGCAGAGATACGCAGTATTTT
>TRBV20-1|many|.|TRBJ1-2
CSALSPSSYGYTF
TGCAGTGCCCTTTCGCCCTCATCCTATGGCTACACCTTC
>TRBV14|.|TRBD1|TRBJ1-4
CASSQPSGTGYNEKLFF
TGTGCCAGCAGCCAACCCTCTGGGACAGGTTATAATGAAAAACTGTTTTTT
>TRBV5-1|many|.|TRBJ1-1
CASRLSGRMNTEAFF
TGCGCCAGCAGACTATCAGGTAGAATGAACACTGAAGCTTTCTTT
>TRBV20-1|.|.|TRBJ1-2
CSASKGHDYGYTF
TGCAGTGCTAGTAAGGGGCACGACTATGGCTACACCTTC
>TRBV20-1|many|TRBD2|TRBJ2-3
CSADSTSGGPDASTDTQYF
TGCAGTGCCGATTCGACTAGCGGGGGGCCAGACGCTAGCACAGATACGCAGTATTTT
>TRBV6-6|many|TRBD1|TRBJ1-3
CASEGTGVGNTIYF
TGTGCCAGTGAAGGGACAGGGGTTGGAAACACCATATATTTT
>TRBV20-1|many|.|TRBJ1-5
CSASSIGNQPQHF
TGCAGTGCTAGCTCCATAGGCAATCAGCCCCAGCATTTT
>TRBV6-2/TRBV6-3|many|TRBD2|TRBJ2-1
CASRTPLAGWGYNEQFF
TGTGCCAGCAGGACCCCGTTAGCGGGGTGGGGGTACAATGAGCAGTTCTTC
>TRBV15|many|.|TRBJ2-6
CATSRAWSGANVLTF
TGTGCCACCAGCAGAGCTTGGTCTGGGGCCAACGTCCTGACTTTC
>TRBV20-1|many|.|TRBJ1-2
CSAGELDGYTF
TGCAGTGCTGGGGAGCTGGATGGCTACACCTTC
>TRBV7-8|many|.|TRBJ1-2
CASSLIGGNYGYTF
TGTGCCAGCAGCTTAATTGGGGGTAACTATGGCTACACCTTC
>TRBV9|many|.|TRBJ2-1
CASSVKPSAGTDYNEQFF
TGTGCCAGCAGCGTAAAGCCCTCAGCCGGGACGGACTACAATGAGCAGTTCTTC
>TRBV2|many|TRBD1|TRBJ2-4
CASSEGDRGKNIQYF
TGTGCCAGCAGTGAGGGGGACAGGGGGAAAAACATTCAGTACTTC
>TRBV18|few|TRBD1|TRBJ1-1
CASSRQQGWGTEAFF
TGTGCCAGCTCACGTCAACAGGGGTGGGGCACTGAAGCTTTCTTT
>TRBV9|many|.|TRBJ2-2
CASSRTGELFF
TGTGCCAGCAGCCGCACCGGGGAGCTGTTTTTT
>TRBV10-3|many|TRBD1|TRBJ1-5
CAIRRTGDGNQPQHF
TGTGCCATCAGAAGGACAGGGGACGGCAATCAGCCCCAGCATTTT
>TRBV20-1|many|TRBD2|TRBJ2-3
CSARGQAGWDTQYF
TGCAGTGCTAGAGGTCAAGCGGGGTGGGATACGCAGTATTTT
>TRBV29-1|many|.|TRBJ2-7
CSVRAHLSYEQYF
TGCAGCGTGAGGGCCCATCTTTCCTACGAGCAGTACTTC
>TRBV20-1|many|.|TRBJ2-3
CSAAGPGTDTQYF
TGCAGTGCCGCGGGACCTGGCACAGATACGCAGTATTTT
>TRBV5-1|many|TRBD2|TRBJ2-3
CASSLAGVRRGGTDTQYF
TGCGCCAGCAGCTTGGCCGGGGTCCGGCGGGGGGGCACAGATACGCAGTATTTT
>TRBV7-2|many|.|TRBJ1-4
CASSFSPPWATNEKLFF
TGTGCCAGCAGCTTCTCCCCGCCATGGGCAACTAATGAAAAACTGTTTTTT
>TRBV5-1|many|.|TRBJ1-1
CASSTGLGLNTEAFF
TGCGCCAGCAGCACCGGGTTGGGACTGAACACTGAAGCTTTCTTT
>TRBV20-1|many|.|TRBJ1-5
CSAHRAVDQPQHF
TGCAGTGCTCATAGGGCGGTGGATCAGCCCCAGCATTTT
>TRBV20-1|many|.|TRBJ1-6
CSARRVGVHYNSPLHF
TGCAGTGCTCGACGCGTGGGGGTCCACTATAATTCACCCCTCCACTTT
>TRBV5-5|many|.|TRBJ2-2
CASSPGTLHTGELFF
TGTGCCAGCAGCCCCGGGACACTACACACCGGGGAGCTGTTTTTT
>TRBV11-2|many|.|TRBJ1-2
CASSLVAGVNGYTF
TGTGCCAGCAGCTTAGTGGCAGGGGTTAATGGCTACACCTTC
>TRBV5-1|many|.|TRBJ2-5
CASSLGPTEETQYF
TGCGCCAGCAGCTTGGGGCCTACTGAGGAGACCCAGTACTTC
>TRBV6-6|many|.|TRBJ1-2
CASSSYIGLAYGYTF
TGTGCCAGCAGTTCCTACATCGGTCTCGCGTATGGCTACACCTTC
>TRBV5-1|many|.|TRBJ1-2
CASSARGHQDYGYTF
TGCGCCAGCAGCGCGCGCGGACATCAGGACTATGGCTACACCTTC
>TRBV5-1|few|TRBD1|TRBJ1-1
CASSLQGQGVNTEAFF
TGCGCCAGCAGCTTGCAAGGACAGGGGGTGAACACTGAAGCTTTCTTT
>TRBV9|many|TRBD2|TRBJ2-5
CASSVGVAGGRETQYF
TGTGCCAGCAGCGTAGGCGTAGCGGGGGGAAGAGAGACCCAGTACTTC
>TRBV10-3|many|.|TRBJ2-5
CAISEDVQETQYF
TGTGCCATCAGTGAAGACGTGCAAGAGACCCAGTACTTC
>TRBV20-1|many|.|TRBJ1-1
CSARRGYEAFF
TGCAGTGCTAGAAGGGGTTATGAAGCTTTCTTT
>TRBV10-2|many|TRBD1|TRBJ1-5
CASSEQGASNQPQHF
TGCGCCAGCAGTGAACAGGGGGCATCCAATCAGCCCCAGCATTTT
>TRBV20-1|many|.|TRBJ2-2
CSARGRSGEGRRPNTGELFF
TGCAGTGCTAGAGGCCGATCAGGGGAGGGTCGGCGGCCGAACACCGGGGAGCTGTTTTTT
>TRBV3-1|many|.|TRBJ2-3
CASSQIGISSDTQYF
TGTGCCAGCAGCCAAATTGGGATTTCCTCGGATACGCAGTATTTT
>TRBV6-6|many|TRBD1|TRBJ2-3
CASKATGEDTQYF
TGTGCCAGCAAGGCGACAGGGGAAGATACGCAGTATTTT